A single sample is the source of the 9 T cell receptor beta chains below, sequenced in a study of T cell responses to AZD1222 COVID-19 vaccine. Clones were sequenced by immunoSEQ multiplex PCR, and TCRdb holds only the in-frame ones, with some missing. The sample lists 60,000 to 90,000 clones; around three quarters were seen once. This specimen was peripheral blood, taken 28 days after the second dose of the MenACWY control vaccine. Receptors originate from an adult who received the MenACWY meningococcal vaccine as a control.

The chain recombines TRBV5-1 with TRBJ1-2; D perhaps matches TRBD1 (6 bases). Germline V gene sequence: CDR1 SGHRS, CDR2 YFSETQ. Trimming cost V 0 bases and J 5 bases, with 8 bases left between them. The CDR3 runs to 13 residues. CDR3 loop: CASSLEQGYGYTF. CDR3 DNA: TGCGCCAGCAGCTTGGAACAGGGATATGGCTACACCTTC.

This clone was observed a handful of times. The chain combines TRBV2 with TRBJ2-7; 7 nucleotides match TRBD1. Looked up from germline, CDR1 is SNHLY and CDR2 is FYNNEI. The junction had 10 bases not matched to a gene; V was cut back by 11 bases and J by 0 bases. The CDR3 runs to 14 residues. This CDR3 reads CASKGGLDSYEQYF. The DNA of the CDR3 is TGTGCCTCTAAAGGGGGCCTAGACTCCTACGAGCAGTACTTC.

This rearrangement joins TRBV5-1 to TRBJ2-5; TRBD2 agrees at 8 bases. The CDR3 runs 15 residues. Germline V gene data show CDR1 as SGHRS and CDR2 as YFSETQ. Trimming took 4 bases from V and 5 from J; bases not matched to a gene: 10. The CDR3 nucleotides are TGCGCCAGCAGCGAAAGCGGGGGCCTAGGGGAGACCCAGTACTTC. Translation: CASSESGGLGETQYF.

The chain uses TRBV19 and TRBJ1-2, with D uncertain. The CDR3 extends over 15 amino acids. The germline CDR1 and CDR2 sequences are LNHDA and SQIVND (reference sequence). Trimming stripped 1 base from V and 2 bases from J, with 11 bases between. CDR3 residues: CASSIAFQPNYGYTF. CDR3 nucleotides: TGTGCCAGTAGTATAGCGTTTCAGCCAAACTATGGCTACACCTTC.

V and J are TRBV10-1 and TRBJ2-1, with 14 bases that match TRBD2. Germline CDR1 reads WNHNN; CDR2 reads SYGVQD (reference sequence). The CDR3 is made up of 16 amino acids. Trimming took 3 bases from V and 9 from J; bases not matched to a gene: 7. CDR3 residues: CASSDSGTSGRGEQFF. For the CDR3, the DNA is TGCGCCAGCAGTGATTCCGGGACTAGCGGGAGAGGTGAGCAGTTCTTC.

The chain carries TRBV5-5 and TRBJ2-1; 10 bases fit TRBD1. CDR3 length: 15 residues. Germline assignment: CDR1 SGHKS and CDR2 YYEKEE (reference sequence). Trimming took 0 bases from V and 6 from J; bases not matched to a gene: 3. The chain's CDR3 is CASSLGGQGLNEQFF. In DNA form, the CDR3 reads TGTGCCAGCAGCTTGGGGGGACAGGGGCTCAATGAGCAGTTCTTC.

The gene calls are TRBV7-2 and TRBJ1-2; D uncertain. Germline V gives CDR1 SGHTA, CDR2 FQGNSA. The ends were cut back, 5 bases at V and 7 bases at J, with 14 bases in the middle. CDR3 size: 13 residues. The CDR3 sequence: CASSPPHQSGYTF. CDR3 bases: TGTGCCAGCAGCCCGCCTCATCAGTCTGGCTACACCTTC.

This clone was seen once. This sequence joins TRBV29-1 and TRBJ2-5; TRBD2 might be the D (6 bases). Germline V gene data show CDR1 as SQVTM and CDR2 as ANQGSEA. The CDR3 runs to 16 residues. The V and J ends lost 6 bases and 5 bases respectively, with 25 bases between them. This CDR3 is CSVRAYRDSRRETQYF. CDR3 coding DNA: TGCAGCGTCCGAGCGTACCGGGACTCCCGGCGGGAGACCCAGTACTTC.

The chain uses TRBV5-4 and TRBJ2-2; 7 positions agree with TRBD2. The CDR3 is 13 residues long. CDR1 is SGHNT and CDR2 is YYREEE in the germline V gene (reference sequence). Unmatched junction bases numbered 2, after V lost 3 bases and J lost 6 bases. CDR3 DNA: TGTGCCAGCAGCTCCGGACTAGCCGGGGAGCTGTTTTTT. This translates into CASSSGLAGELFF.